This TCR beta chain was identified during a study of blood T cell repertoires in COVID-19. There are 16 residues in the CDR3. With 3 bases clipped from V and 4 bases from J, the junction kept 3 bases outside the gene matches. Germline values: CDR1 LGHNA, CDR2 YNFKEQ. Per the original data handling: Quantification of nucleated cells was approximated via reference gene primer amplification. TCRdb's table, derived via immunoSEQ multiplex PCR, lists solely in-frame clones and lacks some. V, J and clone size are taken as reported in that table, and D and trimming were inferred from the DNA itself. The repertoire holds about 200,000 clones, with around 92% as singletons. This clone was detected only once.

Sequenced sample: PBMCs or T cells enriched from blood (not recorded which). The chain is built from TRBV4-2 and TRBJ2-3; the match to TRBD2 covers 14 bases. The receptor's source is a woman aged 30 to 39 with acute COVID-19. The CDR3 spells CASSQRLAGGADTQYF. As DNA, the CDR3 is TGTGCCAGCAGCCAGCGACTAGCGGGGGGGGCAGATACGCAGTATTTT.